These T cell receptor beta chains were read from a single sample in a study of T cell responses to AZD1222 COVID-19 vaccine. Only in-frame clones appear in the TCRdb table, and some are missing; sequencing was by immunoSEQ multiplex PCR. The table has around 140,000 clones, around 85% seen once. The sequencing used peripheral blood, collected 28 days after the second dose of the MenACWY control vaccine. The receptors derive from an adult who received the MenACWY meningococcal vaccine as a control. Each CDR3 is given with its conserved first and last residue. Each record gives: clone size, V gene, D gene, J gene, CDR3 protein, CDR3 DNA. D genes are given only for firm matches. Size is omitted from some rows. Given values are once, few, many or a class for expanded clones.

NA	TRBV19	TRBD1	TRBJ2-2	CASSVSPGQYTGELFF	TGTGCCAGTAGTGTCTCACCGGGACAGTACACCGGGGAGCTGTTTTTT
NA	TRBV11-3	NA	TRBJ2-3	CASSLGTDTQYF	TGTGCCAGCAGCTTAGGGACAGATACGCAGTATTTT
NA	TRBV24-1	NA	TRBJ2-2	CATSDLGQGGRSVGELFF	TGTGCCACCAGTGATTTGGGGCAGGGGGGTAGATCTGTCGGGGAGCTGTTTTTT
NA	TRBV4-2	NA	TRBJ1-2	CASSQGGPYGYTF	TGTGCCAGCAGCCAAGGGGGACCGTATGGCTACACCTTC
NA	TRBV7-2	TRBD2	TRBJ2-7	CASSLAPGLAGGAYEQYF	TGTGCCAGCAGCTTAGCACCGGGACTAGCGGGAGGGGCCTACGAGCAGTACTTC
NA	TRBV6-5	NA	TRBJ1-1	CASSYFPGTEAFF	TGTGCCAGCAGTTACTTTCCGGGGACTGAAGCTTTCTTT
NA	TRBV19	TRBD2	TRBJ2-7	CASSKPPSGRLSYEQYF	TGTGCCAGTAGTAAACCTCCTAGCGGGAGGCTATCCTACGAGCAGTACTTC
once	TRBV18	NA	TRBJ2-2	CASSAGYGELFF	TGTGCCAGCTCTGCAGGGTATGGGGAGCTGTTTTTT
NA	TRBV7-3	TRBD2	TRBJ2-7	CASSFTSGSSSEQYF	TGTGCCAGCAGCTTCACTAGCGGGAGTAGCTCCGAGCAGTACTTC
NA	TRBV5-1	NA	TRBJ1-2	CASSLAPGPGDGYTF	TGCGCCAGCAGCTTGGCCCCAGGGCCCGGCGACGGCTACACCTTC
NA	TRBV28	TRBD1	TRBJ1-1	CASLGRGLGAFF	TGTGCCAGCTTAGGAAGGGGGCTGGGAGCTTTCTTT
once	TRBV6-2/TRBV6-3	TRBD1	TRBJ1-1	CASSYPRQGTEAFF	TGTGCCAGCAGTTACCCTCGACAGGGCACTGAAGCTTTCTTT
once	TRBV28	TRBD1	TRBJ1-1	CATLSRGGNTEAFF	TGTGCCACCCTTTCCAGGGGGGGAAACACTGAAGCTTTCTTT
NA	TRBV5-1	NA	TRBJ2-3	CASRTSAGNTQYF	TGCGCCAGCAGGACTTCCGCCGGGAATACGCAGTATTTT
NA	TRBV28	NA	TRBJ1-5	CASTVETGSNQPQHF	TGTGCCAGCACAGTGGAAACAGGGTCCAATCAGCCCCAGCATTTT
few	TRBV10-1	NA	TRBJ1-1	CASSESGAGGEAFF	TGCGCCAGCAGTGAGTCTGGGGCCGGGGGTGAAGCTTTCTTT
NA	TRBV7-2	NA	TRBJ2-5	CASSLMLGETQYF	TGTGCCAGCAGCTTAATGTTGGGAGAGACCCAGTACTTC
NA	TRBV27	TRBD1	TRBJ1-2	CASSLSGVGRGRVGGYTF	TGTGCCAGCAGTTTATCGGGGGTAGGCAGGGGGCGAGTTGGTGGCTACACCTTC
NA	TRBV28	NA	TRBJ1-4	CASSPGRLEEKLFF	TGTGCCAGCAGCCCGGGGAGGCTTGAGGAAAAACTGTTTTTT
NA	TRBV6-6	NA	TRBJ1-1	CASRRIWGVLNTEAFF	TGTGCCAGCCGCCGTATTTGGGGGGTTTTGAACACTGAAGCTTTCTTT
NA	TRBV11-3	NA	TRBJ2-7	CASSFMGTGAYEQYF	TGTGCCAGCAGCTTTATGGGGACGGGGGCCTACGAGCAGTACTTC
NA	TRBV28	NA	TRBJ2-3	CASSYGQSTDTQYF	TGTGCCAGCAGTTACGGACAGAGCACAGATACGCAGTATTTT
NA	TRBV5-1	TRBD1	TRBJ2-2	CASSYSSSTGGTGELFF	TGCGCCAGCAGCTACTCCTCCTCTACAGGGGGGACCGGGGAGCTGTTTTTT
NA	TRBV18	TRBD1	TRBJ1-1	CASSPPGTTGTNTEAFF	TGTGCCAGCTCACCCCCTGGAACGACAGGGACGAACACTGAAGCTTTCTTT
NA	TRBV28	TRBD1	TRBJ2-2	CASSETGGTGELFF	TGTGCCAGCAGTGAGACAGGGGGCACCGGGGAGCTGTTTTTT
NA	TRBV6-4	NA	TRBJ1-2	CASSSEVGSPNGYTF	TGTGCCAGCTCATCGGAGGTTGGATCGCCTAATGGCTACACCTTC
few	TRBV3-1/TRBV3-2	TRBD1	TRBJ2-7	CASSPRFPGQAEQYF	TGTGCCAGCAGCCCGCGATTTCCCGGACAGGCCGAGCAGTACTTC
NA	TRBV6-1	NA	TRBJ1-2	CASSEYYGYTF	TGTGCCAGCAGTGAATATTACGGCTACACCTTC
NA	TRBV5-6	NA	TRBJ1-2	CASSLMGALTDGYTF	TGTGCCAGCAGCTTGATGGGTGCCCTTACGGATGGCTACACCTTC
NA	TRBV27	NA	TRBJ2-7	CASSSYSYEQYF	TGTGCCAGCAGTTCATACTCCTACGAGCAGTACTTC
NA	TRBV7-8	NA	TRBJ2-1	CASTPTWRDEQFF	TGTGCTTCCACCCCGACTTGGCGGGATGAGCAGTTCTTC
NA	TRBV10-3	NA	TRBJ1-5	CAISERQISNQPQHF	TGTGCCATCAGTGAGCGACAGATCAGCAATCAGCCCCAGCATTTT
NA	TRBV4-3	TRBD2	TRBJ2-3	CASSQDAGTSGPDTQYF	TGCGCCAGCAGCCAAGATGCCGGGACTAGCGGGCCAGATACGCAGTATTTT
once	TRBV2	NA	TRBJ1-1	CASLTEGFTEAFF	TGTGCCAGCCTCACGGAGGGGTTCACTGAAGCTTTCTTT
NA	TRBV15	NA	TRBJ1-1	CATSRSQGIAEAFF	TGTGCCACCAGCAGAAGTCAGGGAATCGCTGAAGCTTTCTTT
NA	TRBV5-1	NA	TRBJ2-3	CASQRVESTDTQYF	TGCGCCAGCCAGAGAGTGGAAAGCACAGATACGCAGTATTTT
NA	TRBV27	NA	TRBJ1-2	CASSQDGTNYGYTF	TGTGCCAGCAGTCAGGACGGGACTAACTATGGCTACACCTTC
NA	TRBV18	NA	TRBJ2-7	CASSPGAYEQYF	TGTGCCAGCTCACCAGGTGCCTACGAGCAGTACTTC
NA	TRBV19	NA	TRBJ1-1	CASTEDMNTEAFF	TGTGCCAGTACAGAGGACATGAACACTGAAGCTTTCTTT
once	TRBV11-2	NA	TRBJ2-1	CASSSDGTPARLQFF	TGTGCCAGCAGCTCGGACGGGACTCCAGCACGTTTGCAGTTCTTC
NA	TRBV9	NA	TRBJ1-4	CASSVDKGGLTEKLFF	TGTGCCAGCAGCGTAGATAAGGGTGGGTTGACTGAAAAACTGTTTTTT
NA	TRBV7-6	NA	TRBJ1-2	CASSLLGGPSYTF	TGTGCCAGCAGCTTACTGGGGGGCCCGAGCTACACCTTC
NA	TRBV6-5	NA	TRBJ1-1	CASSNRVGNTEAFF	TGTGCCAGCAGCAACAGGGTGGGGAACACTGAAGCTTTCTTT
NA	TRBV20-1	TRBD1	TRBJ2-3	CSASTGVGQYF	TGCAGTGCTTCAACAGGGGTTGGGCAGTATTTT